This T cell receptor (beta chain) is drawn from a study of T cell responses to AZD1222 COVID-19 vaccine. Study observations and caveats: The span of vaccine-associated CD4 TCRs extended across spike, with dominance at 160-218 and 743-854.

Sequencing used immunoSEQ multiplex PCR; TCRdb keeps in-frame clones, though not all of them. Among about 120,000 clones listed, approximately 90% were seen once. CDR3 size: 14 residues. Germline CDR1 is MNHEY and CDR2 is SMNVEV (reference sequence). Trimming pared 4 bases from V and 2 bases from J, leaving 12 bases between. A remark on this clone: Its antigen remains unidentified.

This clonotype was sampled from an adult in good health. The starting material was peripheral blood, obtained on day 0 of AZD1222 vaccination. The genes are TRBV27 and TRBJ2-7; D is ambiguous. CDR3 coding DNA: TGTGCCAGCAGTTACGCCCTGGAGACCTACGAGCAGTACTTC. Its protein product is CASSYALETYEQYF.